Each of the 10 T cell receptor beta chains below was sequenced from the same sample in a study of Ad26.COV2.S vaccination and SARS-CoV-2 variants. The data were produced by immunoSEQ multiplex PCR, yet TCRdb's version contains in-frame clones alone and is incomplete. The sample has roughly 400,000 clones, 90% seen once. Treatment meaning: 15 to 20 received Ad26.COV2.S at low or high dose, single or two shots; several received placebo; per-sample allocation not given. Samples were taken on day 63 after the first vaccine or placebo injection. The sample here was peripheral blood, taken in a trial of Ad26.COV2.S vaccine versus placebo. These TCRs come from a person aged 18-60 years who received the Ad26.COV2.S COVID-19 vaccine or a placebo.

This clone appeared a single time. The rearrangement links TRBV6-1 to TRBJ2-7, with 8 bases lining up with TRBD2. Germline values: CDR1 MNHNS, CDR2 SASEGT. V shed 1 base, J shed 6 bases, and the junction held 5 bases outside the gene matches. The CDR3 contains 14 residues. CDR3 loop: CASSEGAGEFEQYF. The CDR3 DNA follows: TGTGCCAGCAGTGAAGGAGCGGGAGAATTCGAGCAGTACTTC.

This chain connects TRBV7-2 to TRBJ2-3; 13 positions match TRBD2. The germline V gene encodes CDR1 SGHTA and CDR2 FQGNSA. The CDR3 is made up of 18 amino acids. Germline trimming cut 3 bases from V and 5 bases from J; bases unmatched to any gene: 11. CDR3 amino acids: CASSLVPGLAGSVDTQYF. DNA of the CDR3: TGTGCCAGCAGCTTGGTCCCGGGACTAGCGGGATCAGTAGATACGCAGTATTTT.

CDR3: CASSQDLGLAGWERSTDTQYF. CDR3 in DNA: TGTGCCAGCAGCCAAGACCTGGGACTAGCGGGATGGGAAAGGAGCACAGATACGCAGTATTTT. V and J are TRBV3-1 (or the pseudogene TRBV3-2) and TRBJ2-3; 13 bases align to TRBD2. The germline gives CDR1 LGHDT, CDR2 YNNKEL (reference sequence). The CDR3 consists of 21 residues. The ends lost 0 bases at V and 0 bases at J; junction bases unmatched: 12.

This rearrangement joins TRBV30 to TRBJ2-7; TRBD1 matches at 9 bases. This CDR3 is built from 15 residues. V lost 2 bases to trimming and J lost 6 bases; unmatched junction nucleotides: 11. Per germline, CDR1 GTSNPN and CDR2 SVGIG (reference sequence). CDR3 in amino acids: CAWSRNRGHNGEQYF. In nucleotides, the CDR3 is TGTGCCTGGAGTCGAAACAGGGGGCATAACGGCGAGCAGTACTTC. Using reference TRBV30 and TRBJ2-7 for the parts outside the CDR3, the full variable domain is SQTIHQWPATLVQPVGSPLSLECTVEGTSNPNLYWYRQAAGRGLQLLFYSVGIGQISSEVPQNLSASRPQDRQFILSSKKLLLSDSGFYLCAWSRNRGHNGEQYFGPGTRLTVT.

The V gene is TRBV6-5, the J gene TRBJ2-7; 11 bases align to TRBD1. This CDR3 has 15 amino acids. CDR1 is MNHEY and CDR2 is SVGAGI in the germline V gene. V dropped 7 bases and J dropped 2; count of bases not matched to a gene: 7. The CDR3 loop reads CASTRAGQGAYEQYF. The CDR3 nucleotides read TGTGCCAGCACCCGTGCGGGACAGGGGGCCTACGAGCAGTACTTC.

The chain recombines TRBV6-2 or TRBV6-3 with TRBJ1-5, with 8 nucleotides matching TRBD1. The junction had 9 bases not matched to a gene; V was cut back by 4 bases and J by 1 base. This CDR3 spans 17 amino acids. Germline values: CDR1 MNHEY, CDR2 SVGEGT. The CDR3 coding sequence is TGTGCCAGCAGTTTATGGACAGGGAGTTCGAGCAATCAGCCCCAGCATTTT. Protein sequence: CASSLWTGSSSNQPQHF.

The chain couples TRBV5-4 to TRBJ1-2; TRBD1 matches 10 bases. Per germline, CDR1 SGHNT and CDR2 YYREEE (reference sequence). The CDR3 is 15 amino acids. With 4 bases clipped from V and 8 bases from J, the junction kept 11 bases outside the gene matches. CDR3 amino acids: CASSNWRQGAGGYTF. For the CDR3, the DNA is TGTGCCAGCAGCAATTGGAGACAGGGGGCAGGCGGCTACACCTTC.

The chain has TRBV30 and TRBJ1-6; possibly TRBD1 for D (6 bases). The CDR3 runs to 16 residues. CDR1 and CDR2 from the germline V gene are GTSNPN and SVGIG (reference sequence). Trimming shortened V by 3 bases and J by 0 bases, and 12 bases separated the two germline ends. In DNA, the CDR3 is TGTGCCTGGAGCGGGGGACAAAGCTCCTATAATTCACCCCTCCACTTT. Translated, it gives CAWSGGQSSYNSPLHF. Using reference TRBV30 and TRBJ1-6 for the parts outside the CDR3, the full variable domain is SQTIHQWPATLVQPVGSPLSLECTVEGTSNPNLYWYRQAAGRGLQLLFYSVGIGQISSEVPQNLSASRPQDRQFILSSKKLLLSDSGFYLCAWSGGQSSYNSPLHFGNGTRLTVT.

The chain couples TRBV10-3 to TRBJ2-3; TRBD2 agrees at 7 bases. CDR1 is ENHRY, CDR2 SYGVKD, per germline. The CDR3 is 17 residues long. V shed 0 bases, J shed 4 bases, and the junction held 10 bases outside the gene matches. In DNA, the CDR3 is TGTGCCATCAGTGAGTCTACGGCGGGAGCCGGGGCAGATACGCAGTATTTT. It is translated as CAISESTAGAGADTQYF.

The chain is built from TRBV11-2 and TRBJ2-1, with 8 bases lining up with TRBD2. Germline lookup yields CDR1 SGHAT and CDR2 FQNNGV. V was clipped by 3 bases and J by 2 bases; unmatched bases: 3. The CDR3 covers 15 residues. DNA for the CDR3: TGTGCCAGCAGCTTGCACGGGAGGGCCTACAATGAGCAGTTCTTC. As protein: CASSLHGRAYNEQFF.